This TCR beta chain was profiled in a study of OX40 agonist ivuxolimab in advanced cancers. Generated by immunoSEQ multiplex PCR, the TCRdb table keeps only in-frame clones and is missing some. The sample has some 41,000 clones, around 89% seen once; the top ten hold under 0.7%. V shed 6 bases and J shed 0 bases, with 3 bases lying between them. Germline V lookup: CDR1 LGHNT, CDR2 FRNRAP. This CDR3 has 13 amino acids. About this clone itself: The antigen is not known.

General observations from the study: Among the lowest levels of clonal expansion were found in partial responders at 0.1-3.0 mg/kg.

The sequences come from CD4+ or CD8+ T cells sorted from blood, collected in a trial of the OX40 agonist ivuxolimab. The chain joins TRBV12-5 to TRBJ2-6, with D uncertain. The TCR sequence derives from an adult with an advanced solid tumor such as melanoma, head and neck, liver or kidney cancer. The CDR3 DNA reads as TGTGCTAGTGGCCTCTCTGGGGCCAACGTCCTGACTTTC. This sequence encodes CASGLSGANVLTF.